What follows describes a single TCR beta chain. The antigen remains unidentified. Trimming left V 4 bases short and J 2 bases short, with 5 bases between. Germline V gene data show CDR1 as SEHNR and CDR2 as FQNEAQ (reference sequence). This CDR3 comprises 12 residues. This sample was taken from a study of CD8 T cell repertoires and HIV-1 epitope variants. In the study overall: Separate wells received one of Twenty-five Gag or Nef variant peptides. Control wells had CMV/EBV/flu peptides, negative Ebola AY9, or no peptide. Epitopes were three Gag families plus Nef HW9 and YT9.

Generated by immunoSEQ multiplex PCR, the TCRdb table keeps only in-frame clones and is missing some. The data show roughly 7,000 clones, with around three fifths seen just once and around 40% held by the top ten. This TCR was sampled from a male donor with HIV. This rearrangement joins TRBV7-9 to TRBJ2-5, with D unresolved. Sequencing was performed on cultured CD8+ T cells derived from PBMCs. The CDR3 region is CASSSVQETQYF. CDR3 bases: TGTGCCAGCAGCTCCGTTCAAGAGACCCAGTACTTC.